The clone carrying this TCR beta chain was counted between two and nine times. The CDR3 spans 18 residues. The V segment lost 3 bases and the J segment 1 base; nucleotides outside the gene matches: 8. CDR1 and CDR2 (germline): SGHAT, FQNNGV. The record originates from a study of T cells in Graves' hyperthyroidism and ophthalmopathy. Study-wide context: Pretreatment peripheral blood was obtained at initial diagnosis.

Hyperthyroidism had been newly diagnosed in patients aged 18 to 65, and its duration was under 2 months. The investigators amplified TCR beta CDR3 regions from RNA transcripts. An initial round of RT-PCR targeting the TCR CDR3 relied on the HTBI primer set. TCRdb processed the multiplex PCR reads anew with MiXCR; each CDR3 protein has one entry. The sample shows a few hundred thousand distinct CDR3 sequences, more than 12% of them seen only once. V gene TRBV11-2 combines with J gene TRBJ2-3; TRBD2 agrees at 12 bases. Sample: blood. The receptor's source is a woman aged 25 to 39 with Graves' hyperthyroidism. The DNA of the CDR3 is TGTGCCAGCAGCTTTTCTATGCTAGCGGGAGGGGGCACAGATACGCAGTATTTT. Its translation is CASSFSMLAGGGTDTQYF.